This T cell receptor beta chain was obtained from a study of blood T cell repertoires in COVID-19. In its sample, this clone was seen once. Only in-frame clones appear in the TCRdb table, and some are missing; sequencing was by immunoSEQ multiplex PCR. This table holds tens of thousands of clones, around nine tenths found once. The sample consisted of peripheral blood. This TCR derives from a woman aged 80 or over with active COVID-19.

Written as DNA, the CDR3 is TGTGCCAGCAGTTACTACCGGGACAGTAAGGACTACACCTTC. It yields the protein CASSYYRDSKDYTF. V usage is TRBV6-2 or TRBV6-3 and J usage is TRBJ1-2; TRBD1 agrees at 7 bases. Per the germline V gene, CDR1 is MNHEY and CDR2 is SVGEGT. The trim removed 1 base at V and 10 bases at J, leaving 9 bases unmatched. There are 14 residues in the CDR3.